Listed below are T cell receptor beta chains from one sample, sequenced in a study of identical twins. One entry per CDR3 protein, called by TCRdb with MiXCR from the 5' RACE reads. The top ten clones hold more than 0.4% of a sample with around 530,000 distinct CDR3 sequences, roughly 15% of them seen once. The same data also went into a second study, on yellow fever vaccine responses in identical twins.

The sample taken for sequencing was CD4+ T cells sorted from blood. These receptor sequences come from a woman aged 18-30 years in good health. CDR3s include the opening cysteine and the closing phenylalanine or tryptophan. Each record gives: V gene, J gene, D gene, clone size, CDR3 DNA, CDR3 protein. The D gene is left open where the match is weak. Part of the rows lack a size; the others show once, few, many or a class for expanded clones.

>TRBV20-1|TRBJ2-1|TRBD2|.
TGCAGTGCTAGAGACCCGCTAGCGGGAGGAAGCTCCTACAATGAGCAGTTCTTC
CSARDPLAGGSSYNEQFF
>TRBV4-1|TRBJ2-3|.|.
TGCGCCAGCAGCCAAGAGGCAGCGTCCTCGAGAGATACGCAGTATTTT
CASSQEAASSRDTQYF
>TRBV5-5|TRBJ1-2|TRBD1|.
TGTGCCAGCAGCCCAGGGACAGCCACCTACGGGGGCTACACCTTC
CASSPGTATYGGYTF
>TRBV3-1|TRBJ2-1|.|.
TGTGCCAGCAGCCAATGGCCTAATGAGCAGTTCTTC
CASSQWPNEQFF
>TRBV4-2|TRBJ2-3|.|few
TGTGCCAGCAGCCCGAAAGGGCGGGGAGAAACAGATACGCAGTATTTT
CASSPKGRGETDTQYF
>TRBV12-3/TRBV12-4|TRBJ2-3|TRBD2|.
TGTGCCAGCAGTACTAGCGGGAGGAAGACAGATACGCAGTATTTT
CASSTSGRKTDTQYF
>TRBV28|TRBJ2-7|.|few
TGTGCCAGCAGTTTAGGGGGGCGTATGTTTTACGAGCAGTACTTC
CASSLGGRMFYEQYF
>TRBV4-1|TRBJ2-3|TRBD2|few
TGCGCCAGCAGCCAAGATAAGAGCGGGGGGAGAATGAATACGCAGTATTTT
CASSQDKSGGRMNTQYF
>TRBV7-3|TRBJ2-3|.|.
TGTGCCAGCAGTCCAGAGCGGGTGGGGAATGGGGATACGCAGTATTTT
CASSPERVGNGDTQYF
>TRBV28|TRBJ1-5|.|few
TGTGCCAGCAGTCCCGCCGGGAACAATCAGCCCCAGCATTTT
CASSPAGNNQPQHF
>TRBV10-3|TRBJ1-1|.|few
TGTGCCATCAGTGTTGATGCGGTTACTGAAGCTTTCTTT
CAISVDAVTEAFF
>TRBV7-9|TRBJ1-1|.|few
TGTGCCAGCAGCCCTAGGGACGGAAAGAACACTGAAGCTTTCTTT
CASSPRDGKNTEAFF
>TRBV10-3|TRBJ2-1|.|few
.
CAISFGGGNYLF
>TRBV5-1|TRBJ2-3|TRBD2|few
TGCGCCAGCAGCTTGGCACTAGCGGGATCAGCAGATACGCAGTATTTT
CASSLALAGSADTQYF
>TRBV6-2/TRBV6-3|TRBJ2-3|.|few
TGTGCCAGCAGTCCCCACGGGAGCACAGATACGCAGTATTTT
CASSPHGSTDTQYF
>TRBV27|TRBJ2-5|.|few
TGTGCCAGCAGTTTATCAACGGCAGCCTCGGGGACCCAGTACTTC
CASSLSTAASGTQYF
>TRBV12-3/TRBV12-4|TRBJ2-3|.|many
TGTGCCAGCCCCCGGGGCCACACAGATACGCAGTATTTT
CASPRGHTDTQYF
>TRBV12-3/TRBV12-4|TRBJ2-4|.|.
TGTGCCAGCAGTTTCGTGAACAGAATTAGAGCCGAAAACATTCAGTACTTC
CASSFVNRIRAENIQYF
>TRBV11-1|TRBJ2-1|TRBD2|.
TGTGCCAGCAGCTCACTCTGGACTAGCGGGAGGACCTACAATGAGCAGTTCTTC
CASSSLWTSGRTYNEQFF
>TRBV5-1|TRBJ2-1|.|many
TGCGCCAGCAGCTTACCGGGACACCTCTACAATGAGCAGTTCTTC
CASSLPGHLYNEQFF
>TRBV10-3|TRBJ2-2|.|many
TGTGCCATCAGGGACATACCGAACACCGGGGAGCTGTTTTTT
CAIRDIPNTGELFF